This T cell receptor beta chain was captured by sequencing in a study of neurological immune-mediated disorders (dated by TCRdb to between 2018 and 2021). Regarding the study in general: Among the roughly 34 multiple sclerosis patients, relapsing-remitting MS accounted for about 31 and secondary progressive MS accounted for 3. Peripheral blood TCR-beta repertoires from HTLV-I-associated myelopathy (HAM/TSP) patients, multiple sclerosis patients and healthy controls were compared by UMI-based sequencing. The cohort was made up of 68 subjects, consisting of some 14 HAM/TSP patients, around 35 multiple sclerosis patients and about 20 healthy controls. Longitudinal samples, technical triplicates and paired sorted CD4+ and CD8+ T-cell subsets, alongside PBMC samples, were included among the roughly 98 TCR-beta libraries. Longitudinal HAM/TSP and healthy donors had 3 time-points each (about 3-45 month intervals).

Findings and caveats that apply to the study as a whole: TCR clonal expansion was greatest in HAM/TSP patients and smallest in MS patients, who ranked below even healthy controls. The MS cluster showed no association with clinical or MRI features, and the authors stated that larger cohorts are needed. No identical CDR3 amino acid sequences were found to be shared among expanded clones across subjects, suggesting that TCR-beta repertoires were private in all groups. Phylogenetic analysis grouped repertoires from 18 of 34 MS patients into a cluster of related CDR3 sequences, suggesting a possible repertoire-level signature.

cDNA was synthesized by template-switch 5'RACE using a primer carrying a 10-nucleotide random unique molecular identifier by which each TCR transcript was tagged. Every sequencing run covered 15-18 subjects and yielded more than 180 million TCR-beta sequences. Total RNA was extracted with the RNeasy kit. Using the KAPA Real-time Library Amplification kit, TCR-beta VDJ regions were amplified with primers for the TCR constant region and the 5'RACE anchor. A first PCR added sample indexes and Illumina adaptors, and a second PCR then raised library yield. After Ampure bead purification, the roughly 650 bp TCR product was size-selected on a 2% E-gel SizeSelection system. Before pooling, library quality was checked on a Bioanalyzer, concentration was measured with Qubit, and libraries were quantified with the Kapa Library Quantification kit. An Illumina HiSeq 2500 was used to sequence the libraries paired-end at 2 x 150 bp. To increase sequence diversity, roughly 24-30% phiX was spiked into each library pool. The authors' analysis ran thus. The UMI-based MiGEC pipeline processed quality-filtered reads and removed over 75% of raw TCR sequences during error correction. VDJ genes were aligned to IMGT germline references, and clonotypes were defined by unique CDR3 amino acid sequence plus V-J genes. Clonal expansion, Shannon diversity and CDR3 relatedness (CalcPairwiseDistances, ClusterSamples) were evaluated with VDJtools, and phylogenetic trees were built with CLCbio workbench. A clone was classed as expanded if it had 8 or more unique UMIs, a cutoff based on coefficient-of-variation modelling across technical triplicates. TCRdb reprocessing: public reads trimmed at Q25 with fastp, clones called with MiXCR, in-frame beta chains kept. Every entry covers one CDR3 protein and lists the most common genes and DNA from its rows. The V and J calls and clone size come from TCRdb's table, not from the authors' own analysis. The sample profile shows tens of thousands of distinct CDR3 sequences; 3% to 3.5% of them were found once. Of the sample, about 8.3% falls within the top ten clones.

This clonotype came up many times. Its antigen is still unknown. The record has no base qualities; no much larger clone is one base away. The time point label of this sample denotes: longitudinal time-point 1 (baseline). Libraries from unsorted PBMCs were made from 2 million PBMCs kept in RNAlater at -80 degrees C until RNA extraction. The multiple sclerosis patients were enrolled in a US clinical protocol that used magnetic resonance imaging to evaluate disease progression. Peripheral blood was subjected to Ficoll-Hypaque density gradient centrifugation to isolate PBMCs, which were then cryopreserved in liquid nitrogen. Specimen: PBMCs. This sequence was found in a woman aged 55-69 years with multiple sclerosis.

DNA sequence: TGTGCCAGCAAACCCAACACGAACACTGAAGCTTTCTTT. Translated, this is CASKPNTNTEAFF. The V and J genes are TRBV12-3 or TRBV12-4 and TRBJ1-1; the D gene cannot be named for sure. The CDR3 runs 13 residues from the cysteine to the phenylalanine. Of the read, only the CDR3 DNA is kept; its 39 bases are in frame from base 1. At the junction V is shortened by 7 bases and J by 1 base, with 10 bases in between.